These 26 T cell receptor beta chains were sequenced from one sample in a study of tumor-infiltrating lymphocytes in oesophageal squamous cell carcinoma. TCRdb fed the PCR reads into MiXCR, producing one record per CDR3 protein. There are about 25,000 distinct CDR3 sequences in the sample; around 38% occur only once, and roughly 23% lies in the top ten. The specimen was esophageal tumor tissue. These receptors were taken from a male donor with esophageal squamous cell carcinoma.

This clonotype was counted a few times. At one end, the junction sequence differs from germline, possibly due to a read error. The chain is built from TRBV7-7 and TRBJ2-2, with TRBD1 matching 8 bases. Germline lookup yields CDR1 SSHAT and CDR2 FNYEAQ (reference sequence). The CDR3 contains 16 residues. The CDR3 DNA sequence: TGTGCTAGCAGCTTTTCGACAGGGGCTTACACCGGGGAGCTGTTTTTT. It specifies CASSFSTGAYTGELFF.

V and J are TRBV6-8 and TRBJ2-7; D is undetermined. The CDR3 has 15 residues. CDR1 is MNHGY and CDR2 is SAAAGT in the germline V gene. Trimming shortened V by 7 bases and J by 7 bases, and 23 bases separated the two germline ends. Written as DNA, the CDR3 is TGTGCCAGCACTTCCCTCGCAGGCTCCTACAATGAGCAGTACTTC. Translating it yields CASTSLAGSYNEQYF.

Worth noting for this clonotype: A single base separates this from a much larger clone, so it may be a read error. This chain joins TRBV6-1 and TRBJ2-1; D not certain. With 9 bases removed from V and 10 bases from J, the gap between germline ends came to 19 bases. Looked up from germline, CDR1 is MNHNS and CDR2 is SASEGT. The CDR3 is made up of 13 amino acids. DNA of the CDR3: TGTGCCAGTAGCCGGGTCTACTCCTACGAGCAGTTCTTC. Encoded protein: CASSRVYSYEQFF.

This clonotype was seen many times. This chain joins TRBV27 and TRBJ2-1; 10 positions agree with TRBD1. V lost 6 bases, J lost 7 bases, and 6 bases stayed unmatched. Germline CDR1 is MNHEY and CDR2 is SMNVEV (reference sequence). This CDR3 comprises 14 residues. The CDR3 DNA sequence: TGTGCCAGCAGAAGTGGGACAGGGGTGAATGAGCAGTTCTTC. Residues: CASRSGTGVNEQFF.

This clonotype is a singleton in its sample. The chain recombines TRBV27 with TRBJ1-6; D might be TRBD1 (5 bases). The V end lost 5 bases, the J end lost 19 bases, and 24 bases lay between the germline ends. From germline, CDR1 is MNHEY and CDR2 SMNVEV (reference sequence). The CDR3 length is 14 residues. The CDR3 DNA sequence: TGTGCCAGCAGTACCGGGACTAAGGCCTACGAGCAGCACTTT. Protein product: CASSTGTKAYEQHF.

This clonotype appeared many times. The chain has TRBV24-1 and TRBJ1-2, with TRBD1 matching 8 bases. The germline V gene has CDR1 KGHDR and CDR2 SFDVKD. V lost 6 bases, J lost 8 bases, and 7 bases stayed unmatched. The CDR3 has 13 amino acids. This chain's CDR3 is CATSPRTGQGYTF. The CDR3 DNA reads as TGTGCCACCAGTCCCCGGACAGGGCAAGGCTACACCTTC.

The chain uses TRBV7-2 and TRBJ2-7, with D possibly TRBD2 on 5 matching bases. Germline loops: CDR1 SGHTA, CDR2 FQGNSA. Trimming took off 1 base at V and 7 bases at J, with 8 bases between the two ends. The CDR3 runs 12 residues. In nucleotides, the CDR3 is TGTGCCAGCAGCTTAGGGGAGCTTGAGCAGTACTTC. It is translated as CASSLGELEQYF.

By proportion, this clonotype is medium-sized. This may arise from a read error, as a much more abundant clone is one base away. This rearrangement joins TRBV11-2 to TRBJ2-1; TRBD1 matches 7 bases. The J call may be wrong; the DNA end is better matched by TRBJ2-7. CDR3 length: 15 residues. From germline, CDR1 is SGHAT and CDR2 FQNNGV. CDR3 DNA: TGTGCCAGCAGCAGCCGGGACAGCTCCTACAATGAGCAGTACTTC. Amino acid sequence: CASSSRDSSYNEQYF.

This clonotype was recorded many times. The chain recombines TRBV19 with TRBJ2-1, with TRBD2 identical over 8 bases. The germline V gene encodes CDR1 LNHDA and CDR2 SQIVND (reference sequence). The trim removed 7 bases at V and 3 bases at J, leaving 11 bases unmatched. The CDR3 length is 16 residues. DNA of the CDR3: TGTGCCAGTATCCCCGGTACTAGCGGATTCTACAATGAGCAGTTCTTC. Amino acid sequence: CASIPGTSGFYNEQFF.

This sequence joins TRBV7-8 and TRBJ2-7; D possibly corresponds to TRBD2 (6 bases). CDR1 is SGHVS and CDR2 is FQNEAQ in the germline V gene. The CDR3 contains 13 residues. V was shortened by 4 bases and J by 7 bases, with 14 bases between the two germline ends. Here the CDR3 reads CASSSQEGLEQYF. CDR3 bases: TGTGCCAGCAGCTCCCAGGAGGGTTTGGAGCAGTACTTC.

This chain joins TRBV7-3 and TRBJ2-7; 8 bases are a match to TRBD1. Germline-derived CDR1 and CDR2 are SGHTA and FQGTGA. CDR3 length: 15 amino acids. V was pared by 5 bases and J by 7 bases, with 13 bases of the junction left unmatched. CDR3 loop: CASSQGQGAYNEQYF. The DNA for the CDR3 is TGTGCCAGCAGCCAGGGGCAGGGGGCCTACAATGAGCAGTACTTC.

This clonotype was seen at least ten times. The V gene is TRBV12-3 or TRBV12-4, the J gene TRBJ2-5; TRBD1 is a possible D gene (6 bases). V lost 3 bases, J lost 5 bases, and 13 bases lay in between. CDR3 length: 14 residues. CDR3 in DNA: TGTGCCAGCAGTTTTGGGGACATCCGGGAGACCCAGTACTTC. This codes for CASSFGDIRETQYF.

This clonotype was found a few times. The chain links TRBV5-1 to TRBJ2-4, with TRBD1 identical over 11 bases. The tail of the sequence fits TRBJ2-7 better, so the J call may be wrong. Germline assignment: CDR1 SGHRS and CDR2 YFSETQ. The CDR3 has 15 amino acids. The CDR3 bases are TGCGCCAGCAGCGGATCGAGGACAGGGGGCGACGAGCAGTACTTC. Its translation is CASSGSRTGGDEQYF.

In this sample, this clonotype turned up many times. J is TRBJ1-6 and V is TRBV6-1, with TRBD1 matching 7 bases. Germline V gene sequence: CDR1 MNHNS, CDR2 SASEGT. The CDR3 is 14 amino acids. Trimming cost V 6 bases and J 7 bases; bases outside gene matches: 6. The chain's CDR3 is CASRPGTENSPLHF. The DNA for the CDR3 is TGTGCCAGCAGGCCCGGGACAGAGAATTCACCCCTCCACTTT.

This clonotype has at least ten counts. The chain uses TRBV6-1 and TRBJ1-2, with D tentatively TRBD1 (5 bases). The germline V gene encodes CDR1 MNHNS and CDR2 SASEGT. With 7 bases removed from V and 3 bases from J, the gap between germline ends came to 18 bases. The length of the CDR3 is 15 residues. DNA for the CDR3: TGTGCCAGCACCGAGGGACCGTTGGGCGACTATGGCTACACCTTC. This gives the protein CASTEGPLGDYGYTF.

Of note for this clonotype: The CDR3 does not close with the conserved phenylalanine or tryptophan, likely indicating a read error. The DNA is omitted, as the CDR3 cannot be located on it reliably, and the CDR3 follows TCRdb's listing. The chain links TRBV27 to TRBJ2-7; TRBD2 reflects the table's D call only, with no check against the DNA. The CDR3 length is 18 residues, termini included. Germline CDR1 is MNHEY and CDR2 is SMNVEV (reference sequence). CDR3 protein: CASSTLGRAEGSPLHFGN.

This clonotype is medium-sized. The CDR3, as DNA: TGTGCCAGCAGTTTGAAGGGGCGCACAGGGGAGACCCAGTACTTC. This codes for CASSLKGRTGETQYF. The rearrangement joins TRBV12-3 or TRBV12-4 to TRBJ2-5, with D tentatively TRBD1 (6 bases). V dropped 3 bases and J dropped 5 bases, with 16 bases sitting between them. The CDR3 spans 15 residues.

The chain combines TRBV5-1 with TRBJ2-2; 7 nucleotides match TRBD1. The J segment lost 6 bases and the V segment lost 6 bases, leaving 11 bases of the junction unmatched. Germline loops: CDR1 SGHRS, CDR2 YFSETQ. The CDR3 is made up of 15 amino acids. The DNA of the CDR3 is TGCGCCAGCATAGGGGGCGCGGGTCAGGCCGGGGAGCTGTTTTTT. Residues: CASIGGAGQAGELFF.

This clonotype appeared many times. The chain employs TRBV6-1 and TRBJ2-3, with TRBD1 matching 7 bases. V was clipped by 5 bases and J by 2 bases; unmatched bases: 7. CDR3 length: 15 residues. Germline lookup yields CDR1 MNHNS and CDR2 SASEGT. The CDR3 DNA reads as TGTGCCAGCAGTCGACCCGGGACAGCCACAGATACGCAGTATTTT. This translates into CASSRPGTATDTQYF.

As concerns this clonotype: The DNA is omitted, as the CDR3 cannot be located on it reliably, and the CDR3 follows TCRdb's listing. The V call is TRBV12-3 or TRBV12-4, the J call TRBJ2-7. The CDR3 is 13 amino acids in total, end residues counted. This chain's CDR3 is CASSLGMRLHLRF.

The chain links TRBV28 to TRBJ2-3; possible D gene TRBD1, 6 bases. Germline V gives CDR1 MDHEN, CDR2 SYDVKM. This CDR3 contains 15 residues. Trimming left V 4 bases short and J 3 bases short, with 14 bases between. The CDR3 is CASSSLQGKTDTQYF. In nucleotides, the CDR3 is TGTGCCAGCAGTTCCCTCCAGGGGAAAACAGATACGCAGTATTTT.

The V and J genes are TRBV15 and TRBJ1-5; D ambiguous. The CDR3 is made up of 15 amino acids. V was cut by 0 bases and J by 7 bases, with 13 bases left in between. Germline CDR1 is LNHNV and CDR2 is YYDKDF (reference sequence). As DNA, the CDR3 is TGTGCCACCAGCAGAGATCCCCAGGAAGGCCAGCCCCAGCATTTT. Its translation: CATSRDPQEGQPQHF.

Worth noting for this clonotype: It is likely a read error, because the conserved phenylalanine at the end of the CDR3 is missing. No DNA is shown, since the ends of the CDR3 on it are uncertain; the CDR3 is the one TCRdb lists. The chain uses TRBV12-3 or TRBV12-4 and TRBJ2-5. The CDR3 is 15 amino acids in total, end residues counted. The CDR3 protein is CASSLGINYGYTFGS.

The chain recombines TRBV5-6 with TRBJ2-5; perhaps D is TRBD1 or TRBD2 (5 bases each). This CDR3 has 14 amino acids. The germline V and J ends were trimmed by 1 base and 5 bases, with 12 bases remaining between them. CDR1 and CDR2 from the germline V gene are SGHDT and YYEEEE. CDR3 loop: CASSLLGELETQYF. CDR3 DNA: TGTGCCAGCAGCTTGTTGGGGGAATTGGAGACCCAGTACTTC.

This rearrangement joins TRBV6-6 to TRBJ2-1; D tentatively reads TRBD1 or TRBD2 (5 bases each). Deletions cut 1 base from V and 5 bases from J, with 6 bases between. This CDR3 has 13 amino acids. Germline V gives CDR1 MNHNY, CDR2 SVGAGI (reference sequence). CDR3 protein: CASSYLGDNEQFF. The DNA for the CDR3 is TGTGCCAGCAGTTACTTGGGGGACAATGAGCAGTTCTTC.

The rearrangement joins TRBV5-1 to TRBJ2-4; 15 bases align to TRBD2. CDR3 length equals 16 residues. CDR1 SGHRS and CDR2 YFSETQ come from the germline V gene. The V and J ends lost 0 bases and 12 bases, in that order; junction bases with no gene match: 7. In DNA form, the CDR3 reads TGCGCCAGCAGCTTGGGGACTAGCGGGAGGGCCGTAACTCAGTACTTC. This sequence encodes CASSLGTSGRAVTQYF.